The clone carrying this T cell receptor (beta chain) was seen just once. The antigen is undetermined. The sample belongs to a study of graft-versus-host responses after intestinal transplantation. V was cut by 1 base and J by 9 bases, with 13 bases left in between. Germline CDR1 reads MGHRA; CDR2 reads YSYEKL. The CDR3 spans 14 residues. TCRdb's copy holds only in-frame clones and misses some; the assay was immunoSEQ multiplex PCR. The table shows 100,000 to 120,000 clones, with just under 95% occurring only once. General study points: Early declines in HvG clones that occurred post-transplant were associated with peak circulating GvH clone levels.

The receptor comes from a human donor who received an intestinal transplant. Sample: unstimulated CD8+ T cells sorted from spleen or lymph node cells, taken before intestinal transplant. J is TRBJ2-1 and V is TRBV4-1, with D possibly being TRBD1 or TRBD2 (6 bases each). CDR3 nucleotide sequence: TGCGCCAGCAGCCAAGTAGCTGGGGGGCGTGAGCAGTTCTTC. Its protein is CASSQVAGGREQFF.